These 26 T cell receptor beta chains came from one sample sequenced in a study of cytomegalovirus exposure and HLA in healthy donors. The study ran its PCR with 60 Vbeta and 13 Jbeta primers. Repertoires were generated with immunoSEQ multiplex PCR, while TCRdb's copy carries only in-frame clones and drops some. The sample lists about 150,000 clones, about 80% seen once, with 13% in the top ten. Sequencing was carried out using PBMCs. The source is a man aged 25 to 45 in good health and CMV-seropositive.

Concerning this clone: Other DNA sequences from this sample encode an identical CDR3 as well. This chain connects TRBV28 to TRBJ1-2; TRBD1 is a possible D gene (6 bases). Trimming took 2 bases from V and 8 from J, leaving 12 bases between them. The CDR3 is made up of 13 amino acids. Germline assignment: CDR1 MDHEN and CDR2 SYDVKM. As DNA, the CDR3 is TGTGCCAGCAGTTTACTGGGGGGGGGCGGCTACACCTTC. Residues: CASSLLGGGGYTF.

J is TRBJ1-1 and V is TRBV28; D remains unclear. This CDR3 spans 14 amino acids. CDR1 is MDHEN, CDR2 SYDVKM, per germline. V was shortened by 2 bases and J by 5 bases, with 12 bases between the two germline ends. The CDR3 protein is CASSLSRRETEAFF. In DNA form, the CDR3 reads TGTGCCAGCAGTTTAAGCAGGCGGGAGACTGAAGCTTTCTTT. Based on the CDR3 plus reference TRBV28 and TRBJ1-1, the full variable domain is DVKVTQSSRYLVKRTGEKVFLECVQDMDHENMFWYRQDPGLGLRLIYFSYDVKMKEKGDIPEGYSVSREKKERFSLILESASTNQTSMYLCASSLSRRETEAFFGQGTRLTVV.

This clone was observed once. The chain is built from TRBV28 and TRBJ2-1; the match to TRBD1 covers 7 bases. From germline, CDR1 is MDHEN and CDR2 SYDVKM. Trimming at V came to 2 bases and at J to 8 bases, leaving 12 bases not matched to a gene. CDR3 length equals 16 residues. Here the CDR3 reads CASSLRETGTPYEQFF. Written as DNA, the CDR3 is TGTGCCAGCAGTTTACGTGAGACAGGGACCCCCTATGAGCAGTTCTTC.

CDR3 residues: CASSPSQYTDTQYF. CDR3 in DNA: TGTGCCAGCTCACCATCCCAGTACACAGATACGCAGTATTTT. The chain carries TRBV18 and TRBJ2-3; D gene ambiguous. Germline V gene lookup returns CDR1 KGHSH and CDR2 LQKENI. Trimming pared 2 bases from V and 2 bases from J, leaving 8 bases between. This CDR3 is built from 14 residues.

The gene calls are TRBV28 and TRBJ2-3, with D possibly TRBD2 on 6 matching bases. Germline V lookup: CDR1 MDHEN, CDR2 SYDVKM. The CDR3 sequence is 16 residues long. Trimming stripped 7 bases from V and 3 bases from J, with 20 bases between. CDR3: CASTPPGTYSTDTQYF. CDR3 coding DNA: TGTGCCAGCACTCCCCCGGGGACTTACTCTACAGATACGCAGTATTTT.

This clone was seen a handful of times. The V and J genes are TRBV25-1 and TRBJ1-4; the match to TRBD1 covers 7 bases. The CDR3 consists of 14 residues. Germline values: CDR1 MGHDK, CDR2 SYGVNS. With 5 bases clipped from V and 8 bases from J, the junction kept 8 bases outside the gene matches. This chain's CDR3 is CASSLQGPAEKLFF. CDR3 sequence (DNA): TGTGCCAGCAGTCTACAGGGGCCCGCGGAAAAACTGTTTTTT.

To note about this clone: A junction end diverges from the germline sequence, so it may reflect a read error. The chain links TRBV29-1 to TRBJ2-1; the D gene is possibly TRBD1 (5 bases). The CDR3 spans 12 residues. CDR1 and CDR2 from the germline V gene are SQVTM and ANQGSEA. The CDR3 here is CSASGEWTLLLF. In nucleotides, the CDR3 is TGCAGCGCCTCTGGAGAGTGGACATTGTTACTCTTC.

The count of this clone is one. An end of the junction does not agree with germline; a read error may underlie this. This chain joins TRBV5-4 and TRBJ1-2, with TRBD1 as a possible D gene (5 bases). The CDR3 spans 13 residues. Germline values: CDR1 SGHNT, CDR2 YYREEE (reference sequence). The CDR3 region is CASSFGGNCGYTF. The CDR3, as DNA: TGTGCCAGCAGCTTTGGGGGGAACTGTGGCTACACCTTC.

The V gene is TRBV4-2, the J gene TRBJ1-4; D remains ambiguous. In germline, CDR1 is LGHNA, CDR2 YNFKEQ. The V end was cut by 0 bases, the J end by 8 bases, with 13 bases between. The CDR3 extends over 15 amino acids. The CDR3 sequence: CASSQDHTGWEKLFF. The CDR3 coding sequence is TGTGCCAGCAGCCAAGATCATACCGGTTGGGAAAAACTGTTTTTT.

For the CDR3, the DNA is TGTGCCAGCAGCCCCAGCGGGAACGGGTACGAGCAGTACTTC. Its translation: CASSPSGNGYEQYF. The V and J genes are TRBV14 and TRBJ2-7; TRBD2 aligns across 7 bases. The CDR3 spans 14 residues. Germline V gene sequence: CDR1 SGHDN, CDR2 FVKESK. Trimming took 4 bases from V and 4 from J; bases not matched to a gene: 7.

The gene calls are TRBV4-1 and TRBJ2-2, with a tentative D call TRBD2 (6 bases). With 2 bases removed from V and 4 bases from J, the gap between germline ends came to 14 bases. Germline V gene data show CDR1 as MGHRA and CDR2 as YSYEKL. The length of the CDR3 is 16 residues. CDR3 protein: CASSQIGGVFTGELFF. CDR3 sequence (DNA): TGCGCCAGCAGCCAAATCGGGGGAGTGTTCACCGGGGAGCTGTTTTTT.

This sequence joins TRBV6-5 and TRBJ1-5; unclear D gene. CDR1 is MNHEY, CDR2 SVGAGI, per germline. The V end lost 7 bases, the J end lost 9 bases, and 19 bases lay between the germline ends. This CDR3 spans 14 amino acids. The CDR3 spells CASTIKMGGRPQHF. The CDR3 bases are TGTGCCAGCACAATAAAGATGGGAGGGCGGCCCCAGCATTTT.

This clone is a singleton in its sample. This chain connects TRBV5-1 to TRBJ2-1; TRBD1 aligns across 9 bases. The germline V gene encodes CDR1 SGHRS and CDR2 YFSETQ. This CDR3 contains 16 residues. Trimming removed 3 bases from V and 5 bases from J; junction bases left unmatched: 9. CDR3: CASSSLTGGNNNEQFF. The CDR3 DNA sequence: TGCGCCAGCAGCTCCCTGACAGGGGGAAATAACAATGAGCAGTTCTTC.

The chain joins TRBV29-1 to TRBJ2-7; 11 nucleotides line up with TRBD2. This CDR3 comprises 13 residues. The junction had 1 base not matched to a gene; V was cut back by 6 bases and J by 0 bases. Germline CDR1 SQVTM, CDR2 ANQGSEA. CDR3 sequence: CSVGTSGSYEQYF. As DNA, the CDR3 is TGCAGCGTGGGGACTAGCGGCTCCTACGAGCAGTACTTC.

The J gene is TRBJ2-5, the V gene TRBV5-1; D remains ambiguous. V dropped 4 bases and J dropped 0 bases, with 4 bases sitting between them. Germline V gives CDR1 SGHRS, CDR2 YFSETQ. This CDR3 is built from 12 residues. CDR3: CASSSNQETQYF. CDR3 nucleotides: TGCGCCAGCAGCAGCAACCAAGAGACCCAGTACTTC.

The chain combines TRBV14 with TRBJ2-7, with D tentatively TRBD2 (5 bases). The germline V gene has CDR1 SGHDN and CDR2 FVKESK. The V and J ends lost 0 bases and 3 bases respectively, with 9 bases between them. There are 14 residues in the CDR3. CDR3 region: CASSQDWEIYEQYF. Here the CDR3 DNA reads TGTGCCAGCAGCCAAGACTGGGAGATCTACGAGCAGTACTTC.

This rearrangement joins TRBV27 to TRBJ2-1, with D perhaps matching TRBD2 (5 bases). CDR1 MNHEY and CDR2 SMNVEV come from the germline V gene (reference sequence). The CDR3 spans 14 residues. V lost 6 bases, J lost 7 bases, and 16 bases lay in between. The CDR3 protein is CASRRSGQGNEQFF. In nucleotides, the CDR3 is TGTGCCAGCAGGCGCAGCGGTCAAGGGAATGAGCAGTTCTTC.

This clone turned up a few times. The CDR3 nucleotides read TGTGCCAGCAGCTTATCACACACAGGGACAGGGGCCTACGAGCAGTACTTC. Protein sequence: CASSLSHTGTGAYEQYF. V usage is TRBV7-9 and J usage is TRBJ2-7; 10 positions agree with TRBD1. Losses at the gene ends were 2 bases for V and 2 bases for J; bases not matched to a gene: 9. Germline V gives CDR1 SEHNR, CDR2 FQNEAQ (reference sequence). The CDR3 totals 17 residues.

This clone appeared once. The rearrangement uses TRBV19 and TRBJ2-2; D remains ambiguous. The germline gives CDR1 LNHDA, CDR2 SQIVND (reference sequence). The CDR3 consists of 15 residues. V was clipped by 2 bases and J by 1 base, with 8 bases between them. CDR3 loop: CASSIYTENTGELFF. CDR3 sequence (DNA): TGTGCCAGTAGTATATATACTGAGAACACCGGGGAGCTGTTTTTT.

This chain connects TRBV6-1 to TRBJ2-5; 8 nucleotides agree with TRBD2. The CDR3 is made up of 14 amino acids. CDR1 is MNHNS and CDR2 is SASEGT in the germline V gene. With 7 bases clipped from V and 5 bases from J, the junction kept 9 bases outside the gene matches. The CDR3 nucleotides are TGTGCCAGCAATAGCGGGAATCTCGTGGAGACCCAGTACTTC. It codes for CASNSGNLVETQYF.

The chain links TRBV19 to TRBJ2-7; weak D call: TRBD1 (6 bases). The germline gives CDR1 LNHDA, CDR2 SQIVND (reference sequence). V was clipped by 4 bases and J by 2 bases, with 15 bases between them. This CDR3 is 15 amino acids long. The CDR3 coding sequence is TGTGCCAGTAGTAGTACGACAGGAATAACCTACGAGCAGTACTTC. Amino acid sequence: CASSSTTGITYEQYF.

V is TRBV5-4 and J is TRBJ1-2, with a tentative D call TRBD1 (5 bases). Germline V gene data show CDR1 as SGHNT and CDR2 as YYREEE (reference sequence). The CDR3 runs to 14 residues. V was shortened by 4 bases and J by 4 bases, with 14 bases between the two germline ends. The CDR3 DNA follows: TGTGCCAGCAGCGAGAAGACAGAGAGCTATGGCTACACCTTC. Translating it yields CASSEKTESYGYTF.

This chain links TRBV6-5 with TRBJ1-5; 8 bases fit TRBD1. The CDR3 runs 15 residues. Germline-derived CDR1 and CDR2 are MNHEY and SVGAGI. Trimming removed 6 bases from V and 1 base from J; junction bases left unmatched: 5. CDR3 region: CASRRDRTSNQPQHF. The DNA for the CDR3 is TGTGCCAGCAGACGGGACAGGACAAGCAATCAGCCCCAGCATTTT.

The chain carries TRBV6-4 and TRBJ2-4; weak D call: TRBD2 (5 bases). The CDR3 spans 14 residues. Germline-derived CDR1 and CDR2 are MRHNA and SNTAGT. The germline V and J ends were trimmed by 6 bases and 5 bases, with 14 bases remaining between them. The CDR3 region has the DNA TGTGCCAGCAGGCCACATTCGGAGGAAAACATTCAGTACTTC. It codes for CASRPHSEENIQYF.

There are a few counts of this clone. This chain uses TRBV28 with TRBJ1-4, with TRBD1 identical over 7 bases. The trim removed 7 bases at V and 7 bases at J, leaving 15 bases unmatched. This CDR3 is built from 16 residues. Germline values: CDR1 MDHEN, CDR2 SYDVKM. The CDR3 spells CASNPPGQGGGEKLFF. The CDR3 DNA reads TGTGCCAGCAATCCTCCAGGGCAGGGGGGAGGTGAAAAACTGTTTTTT.

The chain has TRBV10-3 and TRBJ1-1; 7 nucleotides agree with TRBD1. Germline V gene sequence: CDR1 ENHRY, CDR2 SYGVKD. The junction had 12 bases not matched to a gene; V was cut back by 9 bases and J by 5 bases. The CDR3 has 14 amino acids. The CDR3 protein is CAIKQTGRGTEAFF. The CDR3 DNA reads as TGTGCCATAAAACAGACAGGGCGCGGAACTGAAGCTTTCTTT.